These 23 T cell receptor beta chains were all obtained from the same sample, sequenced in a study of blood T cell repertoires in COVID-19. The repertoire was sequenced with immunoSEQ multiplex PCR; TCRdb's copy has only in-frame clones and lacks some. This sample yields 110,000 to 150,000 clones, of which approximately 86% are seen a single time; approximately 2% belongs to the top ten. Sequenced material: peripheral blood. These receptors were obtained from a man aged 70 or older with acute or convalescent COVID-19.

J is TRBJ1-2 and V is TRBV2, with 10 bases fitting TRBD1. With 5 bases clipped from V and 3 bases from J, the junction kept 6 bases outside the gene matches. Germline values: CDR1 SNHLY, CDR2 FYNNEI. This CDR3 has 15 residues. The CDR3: CASSPGTGVDYGYTF. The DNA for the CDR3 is TGTGCCAGCAGTCCCGGGACAGGGGTGGACTATGGCTACACCTTC.

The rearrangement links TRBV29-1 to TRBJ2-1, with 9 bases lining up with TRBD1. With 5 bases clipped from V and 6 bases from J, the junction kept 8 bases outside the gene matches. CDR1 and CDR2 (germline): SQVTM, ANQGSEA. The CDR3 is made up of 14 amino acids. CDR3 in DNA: TGCAGCGTTCCCCCGGGACAGGGAAGCAATGAGCAGTTCTTC. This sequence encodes CSVPPGQGSNEQFF.

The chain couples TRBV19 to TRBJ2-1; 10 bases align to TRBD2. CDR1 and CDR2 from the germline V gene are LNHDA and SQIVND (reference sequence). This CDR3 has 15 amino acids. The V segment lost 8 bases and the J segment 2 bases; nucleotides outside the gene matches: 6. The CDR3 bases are TGTGCCAGTGGGAGAACTAGCGGGACCTACAATGAGCAGTTCTTC. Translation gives CASGRTSGTYNEQFF.

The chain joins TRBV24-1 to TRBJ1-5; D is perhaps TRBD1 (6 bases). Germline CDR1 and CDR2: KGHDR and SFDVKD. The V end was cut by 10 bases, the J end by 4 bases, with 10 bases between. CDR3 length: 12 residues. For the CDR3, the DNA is TGTGCCACAGGCAGGGGAAATCAGCCCCAGCATTTT. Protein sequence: CATGRGNQPQHF.

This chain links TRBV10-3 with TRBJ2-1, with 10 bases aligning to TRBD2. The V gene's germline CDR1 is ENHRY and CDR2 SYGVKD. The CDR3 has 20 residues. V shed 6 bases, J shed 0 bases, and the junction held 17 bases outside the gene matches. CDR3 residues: CAIRMGLAGEEKSSYNEQFF. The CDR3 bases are TGTGCCATCAGGATGGGGCTAGCGGGAGAAGAAAAGAGCTCCTACAATGAGCAGTTCTTC.

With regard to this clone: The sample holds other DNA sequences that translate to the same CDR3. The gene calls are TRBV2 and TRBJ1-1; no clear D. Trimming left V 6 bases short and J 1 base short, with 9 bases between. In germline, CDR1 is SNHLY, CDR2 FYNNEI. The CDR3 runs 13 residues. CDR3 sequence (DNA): TGTGCCAGCAGCCGAACAGAGAACACTGAAGCTTTCTTT. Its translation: CASSRTENTEAFF.

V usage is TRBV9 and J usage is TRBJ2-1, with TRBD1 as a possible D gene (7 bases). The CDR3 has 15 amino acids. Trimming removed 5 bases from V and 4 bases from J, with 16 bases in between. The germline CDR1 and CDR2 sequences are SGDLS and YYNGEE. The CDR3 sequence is CASSEGGGGYNEQFF. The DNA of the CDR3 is TGTGCCAGCAGTGAAGGAGGGGGCGGGTACAATGAGCAGTTCTTC.

The chain's CDR3 is CASSVDSGMNTEAFF. For the CDR3, the DNA is TGTGCCAGCAGCGTAGACAGCGGAATGAACACTGAAGCTTTCTTT. The chain carries TRBV9 and TRBJ1-1, with D unresolved. The CDR3 covers 15 residues. V lost 0 bases, J lost 0 bases, and 9 bases lay in between. CDR1 SGDLS and CDR2 YYNGEE come from the germline V gene.

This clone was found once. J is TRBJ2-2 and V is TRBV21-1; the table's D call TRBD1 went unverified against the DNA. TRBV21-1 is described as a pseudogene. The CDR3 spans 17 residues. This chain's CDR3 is CASSQGLRITNTGELFF. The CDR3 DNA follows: TGTGCCAGCAGCCAGGGGTTACGTATAACGAACACCGGGGAGCTGTTTTTT.

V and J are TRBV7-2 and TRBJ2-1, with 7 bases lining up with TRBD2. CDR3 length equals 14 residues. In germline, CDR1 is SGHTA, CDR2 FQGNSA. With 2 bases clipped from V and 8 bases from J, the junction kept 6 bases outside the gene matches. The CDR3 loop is CASSLRRESDEQFF. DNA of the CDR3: TGTGCCAGCAGCTTAAGGCGGGAGAGTGATGAGCAGTTCTTC.

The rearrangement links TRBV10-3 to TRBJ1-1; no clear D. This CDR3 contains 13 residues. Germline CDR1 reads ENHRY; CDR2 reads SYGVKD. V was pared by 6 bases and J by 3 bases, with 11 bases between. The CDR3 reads CAIRRMADTEAFF. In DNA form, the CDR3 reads TGTGCCATCAGGAGGATGGCCGACACTGAAGCTTTCTTT.

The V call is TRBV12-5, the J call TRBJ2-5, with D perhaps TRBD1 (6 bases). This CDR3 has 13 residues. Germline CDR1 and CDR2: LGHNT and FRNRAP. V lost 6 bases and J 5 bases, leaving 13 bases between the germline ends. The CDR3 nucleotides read TGTGCTAGTGGCAGGGACATCGGGGAGACCCAGTACTTC. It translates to CASGRDIGETQYF.

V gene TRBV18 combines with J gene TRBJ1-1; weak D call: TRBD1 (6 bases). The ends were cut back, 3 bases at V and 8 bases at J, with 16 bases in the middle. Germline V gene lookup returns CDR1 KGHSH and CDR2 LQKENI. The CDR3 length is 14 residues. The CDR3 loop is CASSPPNGQTEAFF. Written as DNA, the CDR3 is TGTGCCAGCTCACCCCCAAACGGACAGACCGAAGCTTTCTTT.

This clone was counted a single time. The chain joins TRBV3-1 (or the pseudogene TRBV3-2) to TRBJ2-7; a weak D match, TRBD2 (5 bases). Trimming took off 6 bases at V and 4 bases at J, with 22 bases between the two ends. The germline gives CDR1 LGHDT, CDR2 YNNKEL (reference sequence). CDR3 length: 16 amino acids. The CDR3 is CASSLLSEGMTYEQYF. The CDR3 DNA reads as TGTGCCAGCAGTCTCCTATCAGAGGGTATGACGTACGAGCAGTACTTC.

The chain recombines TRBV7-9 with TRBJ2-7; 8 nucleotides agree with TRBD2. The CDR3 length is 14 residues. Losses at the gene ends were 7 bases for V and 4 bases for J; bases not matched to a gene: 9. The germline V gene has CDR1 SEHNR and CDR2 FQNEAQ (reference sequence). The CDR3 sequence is CASTPPGLVYEQYF. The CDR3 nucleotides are TGTGCCAGCACCCCTCCGGGACTAGTGTACGAGCAGTACTTC.

This CDR3 is CASSRTEVSGANVLTF. The CDR3 nucleotides read TGTGCCAGTAGCAGGACAGAGGTCTCTGGGGCCAACGTCCTGACTTTC. V usage is TRBV19 and J usage is TRBJ2-6, with D possibly being TRBD1 (6 bases). Germline V gene sequence: CDR1 LNHDA, CDR2 SQIVND (reference sequence). CDR3 size: 16 residues. Trimming removed 6 bases at V and 0 bases at J, with 12 bases between.

The CDR3 loop is CASSQGGRTEAFF. DNA of the CDR3: TGTGCCAGCAGCCAAGGGGGGAGGACTGAAGCTTTCTTT. The genes are TRBV3-1 (or the pseudogene TRBV3-2) and TRBJ1-1; possibly TRBD1 for D (5 bases). The CDR3 is 13 amino acids. V was shortened by 1 base and J by 5 bases, with 8 bases between the two germline ends. Germline V lookup: CDR1 LGHDT, CDR2 YNNKEL (reference sequence).

CDR3 loop: CASSGTGLANYGYTF. The CDR3 DNA sequence: TGTGCCAGCAGTGGTACAGGACTAGCTAACTATGGCTACACCTTC. The V and J genes are TRBV6-4 and TRBJ1-2; the D gene is possibly TRBD1 (5 bases). Trimming took off 4 bases at V and 0 bases at J, with 12 bases between the two ends. The CDR3 contains 15 residues. The germline gives CDR1 MRHNA, CDR2 SNTAGT.

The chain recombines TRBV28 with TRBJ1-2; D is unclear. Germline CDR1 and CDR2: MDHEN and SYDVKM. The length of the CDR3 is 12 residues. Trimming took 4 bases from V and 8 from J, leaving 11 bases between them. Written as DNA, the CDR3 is TGTGCCAGCAGTTCCACCCCGGGGGGCTACACCTTC. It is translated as CASSSTPGGYTF.

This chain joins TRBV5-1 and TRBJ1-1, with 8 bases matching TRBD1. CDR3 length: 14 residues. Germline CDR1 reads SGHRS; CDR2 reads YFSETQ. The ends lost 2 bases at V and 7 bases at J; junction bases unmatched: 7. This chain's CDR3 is CASSLSGQGIEAFF. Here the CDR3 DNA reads TGCGCCAGCAGCTTATCAGGACAGGGTATTGAAGCTTTCTTT.

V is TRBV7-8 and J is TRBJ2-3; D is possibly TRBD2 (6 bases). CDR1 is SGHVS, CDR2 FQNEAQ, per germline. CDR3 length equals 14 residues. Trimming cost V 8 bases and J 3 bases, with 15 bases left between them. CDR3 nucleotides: TGTGCCAGCGGCTCACGGGAGAGAACAGATACGCAGTATTTT. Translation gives CASGSRERTDTQYF.

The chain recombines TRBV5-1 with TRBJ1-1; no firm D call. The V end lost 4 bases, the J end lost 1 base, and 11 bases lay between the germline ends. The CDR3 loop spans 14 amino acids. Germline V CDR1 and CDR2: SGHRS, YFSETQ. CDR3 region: CASSLVPGNTEAFF. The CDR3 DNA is TGCGCCAGCAGCCTGGTTCCAGGGAACACTGAAGCTTTCTTT.

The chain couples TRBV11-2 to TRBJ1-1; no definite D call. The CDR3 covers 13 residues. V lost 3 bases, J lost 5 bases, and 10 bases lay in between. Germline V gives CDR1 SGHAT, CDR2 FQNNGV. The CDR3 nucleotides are TGTGCCAGCAGCTTTATGGGGAGGACTGAAGCTTTCTTT. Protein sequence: CASSFMGRTEAFF.